This T cell receptor beta chain is from a study of blood T cells in healthy people across ages. This clonotype was seen only a few times. The antigen is unknown. The use of a sample-barcoded 5' primer and a J-beta primer mix characterized a second PCR of roughly 6 to 12 cycles. Every single cDNA molecule received a tag from a template-switch adaptor with 12 random nucleotides. TCRdb re-analysed the 5' RACE reads in MiXCR, keeping a single row per CDR3 protein. The repertoire holds approximately 320,000 distinct CDR3 sequences, with 27% as singletons. The CDR3 length is 13 residues. Germline V gene sequence: CDR1 MDHEN, CDR2 SYDVKM. The V end lost 6 bases, the J end lost 4 bases, and 12 bases lay between the germline ends. General study findings and limits: The study regarded diversity estimates from one million T cells as underestimates.

No fewer than 6 micrograms of total RNA were isolated from every sample. The material sequenced was blood. This sequence joins TRBV28 and TRBJ2-5, with D perhaps TRBD1 or TRBD2 (5 bases each). The receptor comes from a woman aged 70-85 years in good health. The CDR3 coding sequence is TGTGCCAGCAGAGGGACGGGGCGAGAGACCCAGTACTTC. This encodes CASRGTGRETQYF.